This entry concerns a single T cell receptor (beta chain). The assay was immunoSEQ multiplex PCR, and TCRdb's table has in-frame clones only and misses some. The sample carries 100,000 to 120,000 clones, roughly 91% recorded once. Trimming pared 7 bases from V and 2 bases from J, leaving 8 bases between. The CDR3 totals 13 residues. The data stem from a study of T cell responses to AZD1222 COVID-19 vaccine. This sequence was found in an adult in good health. The input for sequencing was peripheral blood, taken on day 0 of AZD1222 vaccination. The chain carries TRBV12-3 or TRBV12-4 and TRBJ1-4, with D unclear. The CDR3, as DNA: TGTGCCAGCATGGGCAGTACTAATGAAAAACTGTTTTTT. This sequence encodes CASMGSTNEKLFF.